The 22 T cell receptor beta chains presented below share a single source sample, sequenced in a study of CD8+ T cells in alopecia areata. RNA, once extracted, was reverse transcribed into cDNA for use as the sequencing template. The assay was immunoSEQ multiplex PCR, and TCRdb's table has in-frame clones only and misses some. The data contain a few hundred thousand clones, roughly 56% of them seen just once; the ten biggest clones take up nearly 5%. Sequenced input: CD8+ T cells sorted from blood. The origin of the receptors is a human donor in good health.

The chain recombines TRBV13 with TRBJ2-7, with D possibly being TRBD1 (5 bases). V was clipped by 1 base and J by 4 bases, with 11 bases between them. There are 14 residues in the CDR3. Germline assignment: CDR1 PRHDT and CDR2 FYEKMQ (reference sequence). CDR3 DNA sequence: TGTGCCAGCAGCTTAGAGGGGAAGGTATACGAGCAGTACTTC. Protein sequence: CASSLEGKVYEQYF.

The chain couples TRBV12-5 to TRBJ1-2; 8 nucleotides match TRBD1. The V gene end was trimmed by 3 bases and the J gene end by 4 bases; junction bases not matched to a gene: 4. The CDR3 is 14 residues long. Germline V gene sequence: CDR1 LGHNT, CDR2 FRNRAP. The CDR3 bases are TGTGCTAGTGGTTTCGACAGGGGTTCCTATGGCTACACCTTC. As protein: CASGFDRGSYGYTF.

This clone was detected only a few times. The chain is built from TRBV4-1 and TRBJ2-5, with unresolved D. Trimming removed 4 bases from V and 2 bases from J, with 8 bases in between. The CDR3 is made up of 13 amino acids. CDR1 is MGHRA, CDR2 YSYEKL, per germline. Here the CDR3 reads CASSLNRQETQYF. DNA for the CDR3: TGCGCCAGCAGCCTGAACAGACAAGAGACCCAGTACTTC.

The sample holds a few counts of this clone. The chain's CDR3 is CASSTSGEVDTQYF. DNA for the CDR3: TGTGCCAGCTCGACTAGCGGGGAAGTAGATACGCAGTATTTT. J is TRBJ2-3 and V is TRBV6-5; 11 bases fit TRBD2. J was trimmed by 5 bases and V by 8 bases; bases with no gene match: 6. The CDR3 runs to 14 residues. Germline V gene lookup returns CDR1 MNHEY and CDR2 SVGAGI.

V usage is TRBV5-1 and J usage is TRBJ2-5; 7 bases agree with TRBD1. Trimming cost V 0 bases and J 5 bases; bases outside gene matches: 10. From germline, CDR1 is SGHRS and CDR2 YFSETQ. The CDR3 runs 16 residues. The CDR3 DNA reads TGCGCCAGCAGCTTGGGGGGCTCGACAGGGATGGAGACCCAGTACTTC. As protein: CASSLGGSTGMETQYF. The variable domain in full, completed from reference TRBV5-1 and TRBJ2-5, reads KAGVTQTPRYLIKTRGQQVTLSCSPISGHRSVSWYQQTPGQGLQFLFEYFSETQRNKGNFPGRFSGRQFSNSRSEMNVSTLELGDSALYLCASSLGGSTGMETQYFGPGTRLLVL.

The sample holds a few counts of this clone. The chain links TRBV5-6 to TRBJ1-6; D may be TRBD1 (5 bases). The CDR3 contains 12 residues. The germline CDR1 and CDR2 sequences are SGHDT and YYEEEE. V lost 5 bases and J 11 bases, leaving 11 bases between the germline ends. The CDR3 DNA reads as TGTGCCAGCAGGGTTGGGGCAACACCCCTCCACTTT. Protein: CASRVGATPLHF.

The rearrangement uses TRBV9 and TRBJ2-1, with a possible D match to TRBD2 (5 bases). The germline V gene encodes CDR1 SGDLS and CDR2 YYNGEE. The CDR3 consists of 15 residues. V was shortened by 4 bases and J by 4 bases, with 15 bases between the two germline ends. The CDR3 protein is CASSPDSPQYNEQFF. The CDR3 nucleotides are TGTGCCAGCAGCCCGGACTCCCCACAATACAATGAGCAGTTCTTC.

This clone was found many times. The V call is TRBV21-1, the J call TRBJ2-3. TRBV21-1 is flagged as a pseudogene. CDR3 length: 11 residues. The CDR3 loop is CASRGGDTQYF. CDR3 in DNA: TGTGCCAGCAGGGGGGGCGATACGCAGTATTTT.

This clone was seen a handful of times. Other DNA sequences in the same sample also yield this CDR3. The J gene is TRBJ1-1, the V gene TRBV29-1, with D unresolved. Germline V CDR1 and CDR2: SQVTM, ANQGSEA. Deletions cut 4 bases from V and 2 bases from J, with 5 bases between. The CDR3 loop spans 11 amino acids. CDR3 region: CSVVGNTEAFF. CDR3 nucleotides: TGCAGCGTTGTGGGTAACACTGAAGCTTTCTTT.

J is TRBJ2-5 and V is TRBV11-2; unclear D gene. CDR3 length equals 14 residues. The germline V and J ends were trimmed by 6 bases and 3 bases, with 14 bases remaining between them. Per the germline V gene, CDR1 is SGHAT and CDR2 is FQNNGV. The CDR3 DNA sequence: TGTGCCAGCAGGGGTACTATTTTTAAAGAGACCCAGTACTTC. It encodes CASRGTIFKETQYF.

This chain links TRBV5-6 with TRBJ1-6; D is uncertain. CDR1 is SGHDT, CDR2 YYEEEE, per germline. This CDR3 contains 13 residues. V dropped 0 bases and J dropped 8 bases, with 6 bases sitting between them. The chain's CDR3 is CASSLGRYSPLHF. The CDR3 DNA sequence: TGTGCCAGCAGCTTGGGGAGGTATTCACCCCTCCACTTT.

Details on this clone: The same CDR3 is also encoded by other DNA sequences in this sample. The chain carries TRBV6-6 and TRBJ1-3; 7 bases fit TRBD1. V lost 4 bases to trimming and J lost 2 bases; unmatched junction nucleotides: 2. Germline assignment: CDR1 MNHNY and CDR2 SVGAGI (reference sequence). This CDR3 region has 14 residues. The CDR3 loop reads CASSLGQAGNTIYF. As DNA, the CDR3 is TGTGCCAGCAGTTTAGGACAGGCTGGAAACACCATATATTTT.

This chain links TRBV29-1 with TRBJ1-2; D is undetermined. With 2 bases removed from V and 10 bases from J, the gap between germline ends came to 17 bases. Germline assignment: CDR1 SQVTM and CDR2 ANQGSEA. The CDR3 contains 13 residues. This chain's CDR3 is CSVELADLRVYTF. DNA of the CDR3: TGCAGCGTTGAACTGGCGGATCTTAGAGTCTACACCTTC.

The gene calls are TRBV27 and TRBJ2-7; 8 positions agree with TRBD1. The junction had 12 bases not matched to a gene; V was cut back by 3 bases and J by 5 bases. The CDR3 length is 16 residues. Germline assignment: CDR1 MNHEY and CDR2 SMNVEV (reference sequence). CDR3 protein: CASSLNVQGAKDEQYF. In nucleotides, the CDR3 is TGTGCCAGCAGTTTGAATGTCCAGGGGGCTAAAGACGAGCAGTACTTC.

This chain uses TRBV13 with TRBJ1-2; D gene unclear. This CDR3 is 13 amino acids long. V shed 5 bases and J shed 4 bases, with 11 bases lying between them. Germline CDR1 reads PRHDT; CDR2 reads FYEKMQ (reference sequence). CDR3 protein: CASSARTGYGYTF. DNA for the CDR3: TGTGCCAGCAGCGCCCGGACGGGCTATGGCTACACCTTC.

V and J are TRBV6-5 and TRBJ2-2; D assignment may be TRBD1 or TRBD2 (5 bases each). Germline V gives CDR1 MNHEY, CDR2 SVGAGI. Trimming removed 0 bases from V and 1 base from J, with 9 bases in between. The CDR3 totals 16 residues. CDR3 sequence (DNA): TGTGCCAGCAGTTACTCGGGGGAAAAGAACACCGGGGAGCTGTTTTTT. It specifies CASSYSGEKNTGELFF.

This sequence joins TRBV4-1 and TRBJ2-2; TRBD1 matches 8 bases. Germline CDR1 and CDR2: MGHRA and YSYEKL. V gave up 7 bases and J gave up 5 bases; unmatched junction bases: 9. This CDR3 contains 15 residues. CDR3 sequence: CASNLDRGATGELFF. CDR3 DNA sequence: TGCGCCAGCAACCTAGACAGGGGAGCGACCGGGGAGCTGTTTTTT.

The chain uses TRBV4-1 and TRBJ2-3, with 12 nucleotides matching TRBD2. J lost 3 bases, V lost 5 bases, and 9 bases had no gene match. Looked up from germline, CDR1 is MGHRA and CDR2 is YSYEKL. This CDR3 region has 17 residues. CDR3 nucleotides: TGCGCCAGCAGCACCCGGACTAGCGGGGAGCAAACAGATACGCAGTATTTT. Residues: CASSTRTSGEQTDTQYF.

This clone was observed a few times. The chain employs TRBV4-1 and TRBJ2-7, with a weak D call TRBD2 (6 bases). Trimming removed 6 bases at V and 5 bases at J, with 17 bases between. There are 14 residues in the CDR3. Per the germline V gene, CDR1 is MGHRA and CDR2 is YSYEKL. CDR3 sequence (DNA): TGCGCCAGCAGGGGCGTGGGGGGTCCGCACGAGCAGTACTTC. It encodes CASRGVGGPHEQYF.

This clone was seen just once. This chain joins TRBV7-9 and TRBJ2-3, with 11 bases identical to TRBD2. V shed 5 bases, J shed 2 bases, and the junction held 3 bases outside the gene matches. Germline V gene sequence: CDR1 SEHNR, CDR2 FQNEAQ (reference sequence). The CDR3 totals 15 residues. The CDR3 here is CASSQTSGATDTQYF. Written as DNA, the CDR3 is TGTGCCAGCAGCCAGACTAGCGGGGCCACAGATACGCAGTATTTT.

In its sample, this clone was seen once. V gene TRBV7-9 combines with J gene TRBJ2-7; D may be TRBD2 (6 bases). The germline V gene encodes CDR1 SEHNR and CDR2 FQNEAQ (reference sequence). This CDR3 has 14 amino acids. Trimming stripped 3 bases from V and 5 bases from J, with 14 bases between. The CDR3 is CASSLSRGGNEQYF. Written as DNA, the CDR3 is TGTGCCAGCAGCTTGTCCCGGGGCGGGAACGAGCAGTACTTC. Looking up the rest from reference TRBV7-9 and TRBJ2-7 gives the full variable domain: DTGVSQNPRHKITKRGQNVTFRCDPISEHNRLYWYRQTLGQGPEFLTYFQNEAQLEKSRLLSDRFSAERPKGSFSTLEIQRTEQGDSAMYLCASSLSRGGNEQYFGPGTRLTVT.

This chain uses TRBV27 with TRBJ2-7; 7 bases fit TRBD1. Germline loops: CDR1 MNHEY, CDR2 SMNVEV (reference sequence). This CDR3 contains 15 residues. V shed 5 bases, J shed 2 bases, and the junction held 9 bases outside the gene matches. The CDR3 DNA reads TGTGCCAGCAGTCCCACAGGGGCCACTACCTACGAGCAGTACTTC. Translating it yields CASSPTGATTYEQYF.